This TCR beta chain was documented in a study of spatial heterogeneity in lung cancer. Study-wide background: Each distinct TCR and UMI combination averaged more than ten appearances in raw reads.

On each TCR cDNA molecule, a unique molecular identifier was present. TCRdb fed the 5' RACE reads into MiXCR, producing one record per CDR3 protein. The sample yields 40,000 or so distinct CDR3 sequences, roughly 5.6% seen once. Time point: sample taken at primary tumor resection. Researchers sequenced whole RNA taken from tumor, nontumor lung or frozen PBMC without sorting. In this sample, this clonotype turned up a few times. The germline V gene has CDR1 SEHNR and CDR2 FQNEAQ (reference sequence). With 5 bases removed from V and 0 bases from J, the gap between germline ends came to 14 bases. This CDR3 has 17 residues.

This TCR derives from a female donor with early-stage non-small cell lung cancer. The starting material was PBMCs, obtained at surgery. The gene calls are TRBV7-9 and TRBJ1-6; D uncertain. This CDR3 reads CASSLSDASSYNSPLHF. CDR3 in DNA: TGTGCCAGCAGCCTTTCCGATGCTAGCTCCTATAATTCACCCCTCCACTTT. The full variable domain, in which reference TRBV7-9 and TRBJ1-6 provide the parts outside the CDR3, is DTGVSQNPRHKITKRGQNVTFRCDPISEHNRLYWYRQTLGQGPEFLTYFQNEAQLEKSRLLSDRFSAERPKGSFSTLEIQRTEQGDSAMYLCASSLSDASSYNSPLHFGNGTRLTVT.